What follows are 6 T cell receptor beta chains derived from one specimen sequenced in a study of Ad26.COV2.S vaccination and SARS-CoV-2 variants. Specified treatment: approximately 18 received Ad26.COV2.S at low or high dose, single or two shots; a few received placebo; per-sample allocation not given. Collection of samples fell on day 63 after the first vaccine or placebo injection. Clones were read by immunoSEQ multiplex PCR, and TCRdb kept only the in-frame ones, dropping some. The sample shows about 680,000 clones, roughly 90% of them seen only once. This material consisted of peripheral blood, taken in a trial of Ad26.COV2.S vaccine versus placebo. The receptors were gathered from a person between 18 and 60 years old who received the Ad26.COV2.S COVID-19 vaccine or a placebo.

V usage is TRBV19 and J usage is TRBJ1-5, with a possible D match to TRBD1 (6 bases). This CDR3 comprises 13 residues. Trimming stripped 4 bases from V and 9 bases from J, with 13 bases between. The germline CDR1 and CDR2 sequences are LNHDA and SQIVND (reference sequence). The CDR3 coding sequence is TGTGCCAGTAGTACCTCAGGGGATGGGCCCCAGCATTTT. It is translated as CASSTSGDGPQHF. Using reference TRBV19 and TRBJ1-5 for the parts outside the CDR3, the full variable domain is DGGITQSPKYLFRKEGQNVTLSCEQNLNHDAMYWYRQDPGQGLRLIYYSQIVNDFQKGDIAEGYSVSREKKESFPLTVTSAQKNPTAFYLCASSTSGDGPQHFGDGTRLSIL.

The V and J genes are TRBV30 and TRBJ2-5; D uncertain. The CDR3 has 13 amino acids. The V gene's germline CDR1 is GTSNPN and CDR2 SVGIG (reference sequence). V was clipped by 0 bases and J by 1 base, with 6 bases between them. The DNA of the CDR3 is TGTGCCTGGAGTGTAATGTCCCAAGAGACCCAGTACTTC. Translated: CAWSVMSQETQYF.

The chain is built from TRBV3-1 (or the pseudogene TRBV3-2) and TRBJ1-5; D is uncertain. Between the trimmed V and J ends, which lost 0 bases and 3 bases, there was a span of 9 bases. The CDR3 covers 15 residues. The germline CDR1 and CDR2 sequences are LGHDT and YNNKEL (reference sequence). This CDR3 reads CASSQEGQTNQPQHF. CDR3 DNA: TGTGCCAGCAGCCAAGAAGGTCAGACCAATCAGCCCCAGCATTTT.

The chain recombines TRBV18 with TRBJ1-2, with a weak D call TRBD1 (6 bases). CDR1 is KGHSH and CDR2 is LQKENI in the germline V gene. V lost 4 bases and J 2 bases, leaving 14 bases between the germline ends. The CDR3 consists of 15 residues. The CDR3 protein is CASSLELDRNYGYTF. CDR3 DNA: TGTGCCAGCTCACTAGAATTGGACAGAAACTATGGCTACACCTTC.

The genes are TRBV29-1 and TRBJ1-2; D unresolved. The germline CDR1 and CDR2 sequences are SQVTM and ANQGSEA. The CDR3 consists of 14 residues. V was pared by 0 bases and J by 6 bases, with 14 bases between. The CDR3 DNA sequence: TGCAGCGTTGAAGATCGCGGCAGGTCCCATGGCTACACCTTC. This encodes CSVEDRGRSHGYTF.

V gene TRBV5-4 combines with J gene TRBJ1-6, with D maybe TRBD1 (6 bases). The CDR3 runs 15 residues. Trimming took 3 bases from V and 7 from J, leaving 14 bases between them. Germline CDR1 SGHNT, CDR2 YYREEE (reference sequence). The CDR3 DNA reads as TGTGCCAGCAGCTCTGGACAGATTGAGAATTCACCCCTCCACTTT. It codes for CASSSGQIENSPLHF.